This TCR beta chain was recorded in a study of human T cells and chemical hapten exposure. Study context: DPC (0.01%) was patch tested on the upper back and read at 6 days. TCR yield per sample varied, mainly due to pooled library volumes.

Described time point: pre-sensitization, week 0. Treatment here: therapeutic diphenylcyclopropenone sensitization with weekly scalp DPC. Ahead of applying each patch test, blood was sampled. The study drew its donors from alopecia patients who were 18 to 70 years old and suitable for DPC. V dropped 6 bases and J dropped 2 bases, with 8 bases sitting between them. The CDR3 has 12 residues. Germline CDR1 is ENHRY and CDR2 is SYGVKD. TCRdb reanalysed the RACE reads using MiXCR and keeps one entry per CDR3 protein. Counted here are 350,000 to 400,000 distinct CDR3 sequences, more than 4.5% occurring once; the ten biggest clones make up 2.6%. This clonotype was picked up many times.

Sequences were derived from whole blood, sampled in connection with sensitization to the hapten diphenylcyclopropenone (DPC). The rearrangement uses TRBV10-3 and TRBJ2-7; D is unclear. This TCR was sampled from a woman aged 45-60 years with alopecia areata. Some clones in this sample may be carry-over from other donors' samples. DNA for the CDR3: TGTGCCATCAGAAACGGTGCCTACGAGCAGTACTTC. Translated, it gives CAIRNGAYEQYF.